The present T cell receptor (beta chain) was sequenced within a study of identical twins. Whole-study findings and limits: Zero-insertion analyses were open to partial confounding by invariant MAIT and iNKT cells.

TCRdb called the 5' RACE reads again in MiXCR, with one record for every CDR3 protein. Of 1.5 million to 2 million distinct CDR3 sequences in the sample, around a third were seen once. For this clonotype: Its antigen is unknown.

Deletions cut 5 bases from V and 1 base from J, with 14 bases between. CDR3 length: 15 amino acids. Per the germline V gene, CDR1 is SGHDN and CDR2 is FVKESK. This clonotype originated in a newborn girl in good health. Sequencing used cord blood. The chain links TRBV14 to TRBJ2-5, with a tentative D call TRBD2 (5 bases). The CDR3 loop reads CASSKGRGFQETQYF. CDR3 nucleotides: TGTGCCAGCAGCAAAGGGAGAGGATTCCAAGAGACCCAGTACTTC. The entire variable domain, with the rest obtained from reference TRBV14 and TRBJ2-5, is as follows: EAGVTQFPSHSVIEKGQTVTLRCDPISGHDNLYWYRRVMGKEIKFLLHFVKESKQDESGMPNNRFLAERTGGTYSTLKVQPAELEDSGVYFCASSKGRGFQETQYFGPGTRLLVL.